The entry below describes one TCR beta chain. The data derive from a study of blood T cell repertoires in COVID-19. Study-level information: Researchers got acute and convalescent COVID-19 samples from the United States, Italy and Spain.

This CDR3 spans 15 amino acids. V lost 6 bases and J 4 bases, leaving 19 bases between the germline ends. From germline, CDR1 is SQVTM and CDR2 ANQGSEA. Authors' processing steps: Amplified reference gene primers provided the basis for estimating nucleated cell counts. Sequencing was performed with immunoSEQ multiplex PCR; in TCRdb, only in-frame clones are kept and a portion is missing. The V and J calls and clone size were taken over from that table, and D and trimming were inferred from the DNA. The sample has around 200,000 clones, about 80% seen once; the top ten hold 4.4%. What was sequenced was peripheral blood. This TCR was sampled from a man in his forties or fifties with active or convalescent COVID-19. V is TRBV29-1 and J is TRBJ1-5; tentative D call: TRBD1 (6 bases). CDR3 sequence: CSVSFGGGINQPQHF. Written as DNA, the CDR3 is TGCAGCGTCTCCTTTGGGGGGGGCATAAATCAGCCCCAGCATTTT.